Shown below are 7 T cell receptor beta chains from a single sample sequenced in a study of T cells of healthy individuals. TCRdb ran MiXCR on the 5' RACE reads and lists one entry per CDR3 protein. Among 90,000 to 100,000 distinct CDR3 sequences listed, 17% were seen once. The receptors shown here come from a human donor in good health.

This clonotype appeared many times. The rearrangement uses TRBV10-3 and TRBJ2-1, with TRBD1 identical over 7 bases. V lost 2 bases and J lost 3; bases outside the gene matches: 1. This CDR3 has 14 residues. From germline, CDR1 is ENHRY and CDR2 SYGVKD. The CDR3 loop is CAISEDRVYNEQFF. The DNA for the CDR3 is TGTGCCATCAGTGAGGACAGGGTCTACAATGAGCAGTTCTTC.

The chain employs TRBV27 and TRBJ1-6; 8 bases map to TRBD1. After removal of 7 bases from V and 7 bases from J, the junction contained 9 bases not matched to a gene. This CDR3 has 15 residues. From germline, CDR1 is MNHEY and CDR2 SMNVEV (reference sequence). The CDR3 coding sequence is TGTGCCAGCACTGGAAGCTGGACAGGGAATTCACCCCTCCACTTT. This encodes CASTGSWTGNSPLHF.

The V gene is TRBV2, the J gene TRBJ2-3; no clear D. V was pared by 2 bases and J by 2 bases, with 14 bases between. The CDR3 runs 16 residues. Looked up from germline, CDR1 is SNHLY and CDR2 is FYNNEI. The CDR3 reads CASSETNPTHTDTQYF. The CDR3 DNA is TGTGCCAGCAGTGAAACCAACCCCACACACACAGATACGCAGTATTTT. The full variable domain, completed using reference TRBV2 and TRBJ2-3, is EPEVTQTPSHQVTQMGQEVILRCVPISNHLYFYWYRQILGQKVEFLVSFYNNEISEKSEIFDDQFSVERPDGSNFTLKIRSTKLEDSAMYFCASSETNPTHTDTQYFGPGTRLTVL.

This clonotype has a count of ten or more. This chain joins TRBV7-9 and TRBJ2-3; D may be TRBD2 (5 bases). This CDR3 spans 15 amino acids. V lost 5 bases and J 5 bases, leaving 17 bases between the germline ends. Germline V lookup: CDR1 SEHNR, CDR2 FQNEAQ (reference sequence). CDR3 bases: TGTGCCAGCAGCCCCCCTGACGGGGAACAAGATACGCAGTATTTT. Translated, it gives CASSPPDGEQDTQYF.

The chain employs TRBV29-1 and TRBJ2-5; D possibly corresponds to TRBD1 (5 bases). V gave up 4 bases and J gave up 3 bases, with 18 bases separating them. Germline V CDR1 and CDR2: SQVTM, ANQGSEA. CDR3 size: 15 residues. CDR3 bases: TGCAGCGTTGGCGAGGCAGGGAATACGGAAGAGACCCAGTACTTC. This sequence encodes CSVGEAGNTEETQYF.

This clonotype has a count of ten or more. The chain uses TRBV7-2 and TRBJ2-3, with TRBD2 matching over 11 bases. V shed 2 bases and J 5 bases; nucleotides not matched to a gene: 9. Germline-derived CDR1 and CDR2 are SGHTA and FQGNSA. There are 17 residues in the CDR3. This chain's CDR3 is CASSLSLTSGSLDTQYF. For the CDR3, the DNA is TGTGCCAGCAGCTTATCCCTTACTAGCGGGAGTCTAGATACGCAGTATTTT.

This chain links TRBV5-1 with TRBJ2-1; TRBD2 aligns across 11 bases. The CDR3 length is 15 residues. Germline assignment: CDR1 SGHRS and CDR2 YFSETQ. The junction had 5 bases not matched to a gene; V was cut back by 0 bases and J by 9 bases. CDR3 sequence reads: CASSLVAGGPIEQFF. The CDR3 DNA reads TGCGCCAGCAGCTTGGTAGCGGGGGGGCCGATTGAGCAGTTCTTC. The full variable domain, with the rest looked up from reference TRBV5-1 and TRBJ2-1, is KAGVTQTPRYLIKTRGQQVTLSCSPISGHRSVSWYQQTPGQGLQFLFEYFSETQRNKGNFPGRFSGRQFSNSRSEMNVSTLELGDSALYLCASSLVAGGPIEQFFGPGTRLTVL.